This passage covers 13 T cell receptor beta chains from one sample sequenced in a study of cytomegalovirus exposure and HLA in healthy donors. This PCR relied on a set of 60 Vbeta primers and 13 Jbeta primers. The data were produced by immunoSEQ multiplex PCR, yet TCRdb's version contains in-frame clones alone and is incomplete. This table has tens of thousands of clones, approximately 81% appearing once. Sequences were obtained from PBMCs. The receptors come from a girl aged 2 to 10 in good health and CMV-seropositive.

V and J are TRBV28 and TRBJ2-1, with unresolved D. CDR1 and CDR2 from the germline V gene are MDHEN and SYDVKM. The CDR3 runs 16 residues. With 4 bases removed from V and 12 bases from J, the gap between germline ends came to 25 bases. The CDR3 sequence: CASSYRQAVIQRPQFF. For the CDR3, the DNA is TGTGCCAGCAGTTATCGTCAAGCTGTTATCCAGCGCCCGCAGTTCTTC. The complete variable domain, with remaining parts taken from reference TRBV28 and TRBJ2-1, reads DVKVTQSSRYLVKRTGEKVFLECVQDMDHENMFWYRQDPGLGLRLIYFSYDVKMKEKGDIPEGYSVSREKKERFSLILESASTNQTSMYLCASSYRQAVIQRPQFFGPGTRLTVL.

In DNA, the CDR3 is TGTGCCTGGAGAATGGGGACTAGCGGGGCCACAGATACGCAGTATTTT. Protein: CAWRMGTSGATDTQYF. The chain links TRBV30 to TRBJ2-3; 13 positions match TRBD2. The CDR3 loop spans 16 amino acids. Germline loops: CDR1 GTSNPN, CDR2 SVGIG (reference sequence). V dropped 3 bases and J dropped 2; count of bases not matched to a gene: 5.

The rearrangement links TRBV7-9 to TRBJ2-5; TRBD2 matches at 8 bases. Trimming removed 5 bases from V and 2 bases from J; junction bases left unmatched: 10. The CDR3 is 16 amino acids. Germline CDR1 and CDR2: SEHNR and FQNEAQ (reference sequence). CDR3 bases: TGTGCCAGCAGCCAATCGCGACTAGCGCCACAAGAGACCCAGTACTTC. This translates into CASSQSRLAPQETQYF.

This clone was counted once. The chain employs TRBV7-9 and TRBJ2-7; possible D gene TRBD2, 5 bases. Germline-derived CDR1 and CDR2 are SEHNR and FQNEAQ (reference sequence). This CDR3 is 12 amino acids long. With 5 bases removed from V and 3 bases from J, the gap between germline ends came to 8 bases. The CDR3: CASSVDYYEQYF. The CDR3 DNA follows: TGTGCCAGCAGCGTAGACTACTACGAGCAGTACTTC. The whole variable domain, remainder taken from reference TRBV7-9 and TRBJ2-7, is DTGVSQNPRHKITKRGQNVTFRCDPISEHNRLYWYRQTLGQGPEFLTYFQNEAQLEKSRLLSDRFSAERPKGSFSTLEIQRTEQGDSAMYLCASSVDYYEQYFGPGTRLTVT.

This chain joins TRBV7-9 and TRBJ1-1, with TRBD1 matching 7 bases. This CDR3 contains 14 residues. Germline CDR1 and CDR2: SEHNR and FQNEAQ (reference sequence). J lost 0 bases, V lost 6 bases, and 4 bases had no gene match. CDR3 bases: TGTGCCAGCAGGGAGACAGGGCTGAACACTGAAGCTTTCTTT. This translates into CASRETGLNTEAFF.

This sequence joins TRBV18 and TRBJ2-5, with D possibly matching TRBD2 (6 bases). The ends were cut back, 3 bases at V and 3 bases at J, with 11 bases in the middle. The CDR3 has 14 amino acids. Germline lookup yields CDR1 KGHSH and CDR2 LQKENI. CDR3 bases: TGTGCCAGCTCACCGTGGGGAGGTAAAGAGACCCAGTACTTC. It codes for CASSPWGGKETQYF.

The V gene is TRBV5-1, the J gene TRBJ1-2; no reliable D call. V shed 5 bases and J shed 0 bases, with 11 bases lying between them. This CDR3 region has 14 residues. CDR1 SGHRS and CDR2 YFSETQ come from the germline V gene. The CDR3 is CASSREAANYGYTF. CDR3 in DNA: TGCGCCAGCAGTAGGGAGGCTGCTAACTATGGCTACACCTTC.

This clone has just one count. The rearrangement joins TRBV5-1 to TRBJ2-1; TRBD2 agrees at 8 bases. The V and J ends lost 6 bases and 10 bases, in that order; junction bases with no gene match: 12. The germline V gene has CDR1 SGHRS and CDR2 YFSETQ. The CDR3 totals 14 residues. The CDR3 sequence is CASKKIISGDEQFF. In DNA, the CDR3 is TGCGCCAGCAAAAAAATAATTAGCGGGGACGAGCAGTTCTTC. Drawing the rest from reference TRBV5-1 and TRBJ2-1, the complete variable domain is KAGVTQTPRYLIKTRGQQVTLSCSPISGHRSVSWYQQTPGQGLQFLFEYFSETQRNKGNFPGRFSGRQFSNSRSEMNVSTLELGDSALYLCASKKIISGDEQFFGPGTRLTVL.

The CDR3 spells CASSIGTVSSGNTIYF. The CDR3 nucleotides read TGTGCCAGCAGCATCGGGACAGTAAGCTCTGGAAACACCATATATTTT. This sequence joins TRBV5-4 and TRBJ1-3; 7 nucleotides agree with TRBD1. The CDR3 sequence is 16 residues long. Germline lookup yields CDR1 SGHNT and CDR2 YYREEE (reference sequence). V was pared by 4 bases and J by 0 bases, with 7 bases of the junction left unmatched. The whole variable domain, remainder taken from reference TRBV5-4 and TRBJ1-3, is ETGVTQSPTHLIKTRGQQVTLRCSSQSGHNTVSWYQQALGQGPQFIFQYYREEENGRGNFPPRFSGLQFPNYSSELNVNALELDDSALYLCASSIGTVSSGNTIYFGEGSWLTVV.

The chain carries TRBV9 and TRBJ2-3; 8 nucleotides align to TRBD2. J lost 3 bases, V lost 3 bases, and 15 bases had no gene match. The CDR3 has 18 amino acids. Germline CDR1 and CDR2: SGDLS and YYNGEE. CDR3 residues: CASSAPPDSSGATDTQYF. Here the CDR3 DNA reads TGTGCCAGCAGCGCACCCCCAGATAGTAGCGGGGCAACAGATACGCAGTATTTT.

The CDR3: CASSMPPGTSGSSYNEQFF. The CDR3 bases are TGTGCCAGTAGTATGCCTCCCGGGACTAGCGGGAGCTCCTACAATGAGCAGTTCTTC. The rearrangement uses TRBV19 and TRBJ2-1; 14 nucleotides match TRBD2. CDR3 size: 19 residues. V shed 3 bases and J 0 bases; nucleotides not matched to a gene: 7. The germline CDR1 and CDR2 sequences are LNHDA and SQIVND (reference sequence).

A word on this clone: The junction departs from the called germline gene at one end, perhaps through a read error. The V gene is TRBV5-1, the J gene TRBJ2-1; the D gene is possibly TRBD2 (6 bases). From germline, CDR1 is SGHRS and CDR2 YFSETQ. The CDR3 extends over 19 amino acids. CDR3 protein: CASGLAVQTPGSSYNEQFF. DNA of the CDR3: TGCGCCAGCGGCTTGGCGGTCCAGACTCCCGGGAGCTCCTACAATGAGCAGTTCTTC. Together with reference TRBV5-1 and TRBJ2-1, the CDR3 gives the full variable domain: KAGVTQTPRYLIKTRGQQVTLSCSPISGHRSVSWYQQTPGQGLQFLFEYFSETQRNKGNFPGRFSGRQFSNSRSEMNVSTLELGDSALYLCASGLAVQTPGSSYNEQFFGPGTRLTVL.

The V gene is TRBV27, the J gene TRBJ1-2, with 7 bases matching TRBD1. CDR1 is MNHEY, CDR2 SMNVEV, per germline (reference sequence). Trimming at V came to 9 bases and at J to 2 bases, leaving 6 bases not matched to a gene. This CDR3 has 13 residues. This CDR3 is CASRRGQNYGYTF. The CDR3 region has the DNA TGTGCCAGTAGACGGGGACAGAACTATGGCTACACCTTC.